This TCR beta chain was captured in a study of blood T cell repertoires in COVID-19. Turning to the study itself: Samples of COVID-19 (acute and convalescent) were obtained from the United States, Italy and Spain. Sources were T cells, B-cell-depleted T cells, or PBMCs; the material itself was cDNA or gDNA.

This CDR3 is 20 amino acids long. In germline, CDR1 is LGHNA, CDR2 YNFKEQ. The junction had 19 bases not matched to a gene; V was cut back by 3 bases and J by 2 bases. The table came from immunoSEQ multiplex PCR; TCRdb's copy has only in-frame clones and leaves some out. Here the sample spans around 110,000 clones, 83% being singletons. The sequence was collected from a man younger than 45 with acute or convalescent COVID-19. V and J are TRBV4-2 and TRBJ2-3; 8 bases align to TRBD2. The sample consisted of peripheral blood. The CDR3 bases are TGTGCCAGCAGCCAGCAAATCCCGGGACTAGAAAAGTCAATCACAGATACGCAGTATTTT. It yields the protein CASSQQIPGLEKSITDTQYF.